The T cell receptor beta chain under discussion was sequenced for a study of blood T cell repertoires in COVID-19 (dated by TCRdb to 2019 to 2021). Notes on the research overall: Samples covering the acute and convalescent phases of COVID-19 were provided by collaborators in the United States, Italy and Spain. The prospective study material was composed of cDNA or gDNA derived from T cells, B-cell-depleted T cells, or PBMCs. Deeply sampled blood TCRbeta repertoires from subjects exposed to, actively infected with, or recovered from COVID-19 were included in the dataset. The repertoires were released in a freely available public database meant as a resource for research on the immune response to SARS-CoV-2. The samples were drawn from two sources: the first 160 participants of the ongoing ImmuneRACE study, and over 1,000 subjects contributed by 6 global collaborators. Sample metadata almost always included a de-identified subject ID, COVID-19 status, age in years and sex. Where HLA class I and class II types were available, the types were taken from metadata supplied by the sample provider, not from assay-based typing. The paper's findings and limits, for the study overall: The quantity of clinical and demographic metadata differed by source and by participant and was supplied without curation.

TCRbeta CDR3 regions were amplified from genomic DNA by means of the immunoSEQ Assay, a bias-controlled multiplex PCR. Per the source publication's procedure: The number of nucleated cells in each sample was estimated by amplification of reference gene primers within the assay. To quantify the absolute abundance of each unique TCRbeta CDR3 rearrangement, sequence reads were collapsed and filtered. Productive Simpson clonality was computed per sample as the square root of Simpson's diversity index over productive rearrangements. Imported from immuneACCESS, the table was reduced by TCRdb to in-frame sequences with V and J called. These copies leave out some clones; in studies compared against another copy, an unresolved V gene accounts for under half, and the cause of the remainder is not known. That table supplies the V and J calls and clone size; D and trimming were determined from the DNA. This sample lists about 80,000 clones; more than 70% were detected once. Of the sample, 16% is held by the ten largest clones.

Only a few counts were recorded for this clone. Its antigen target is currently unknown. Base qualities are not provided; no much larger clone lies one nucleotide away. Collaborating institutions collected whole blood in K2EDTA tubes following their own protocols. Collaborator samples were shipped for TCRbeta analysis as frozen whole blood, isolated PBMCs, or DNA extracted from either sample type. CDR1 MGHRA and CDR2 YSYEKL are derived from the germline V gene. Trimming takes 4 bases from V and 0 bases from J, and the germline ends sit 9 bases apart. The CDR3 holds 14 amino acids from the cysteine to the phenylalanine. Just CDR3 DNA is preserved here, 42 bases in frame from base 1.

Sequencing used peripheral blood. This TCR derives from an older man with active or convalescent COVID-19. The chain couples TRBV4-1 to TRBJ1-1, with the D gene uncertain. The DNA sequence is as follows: TGCGCCAGCAGCCGAGAGGGCATGAACACTGAAGCTTTCTTT. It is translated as CASSREGMNTEAFF.